The T cell receptor beta chain described here comes from a study of graft-versus-host responses after intestinal transplantation. Study findings and constraints: Recipient marrow showed GvH clones, some seen first in ileum or blood.

TCRdb's copy holds only in-frame clones and misses some; the assay was immunoSEQ multiplex PCR. The repertoire has 40,000 or so clones, 93% of them found once; the top ten carry 21%. Concerning this clone: Its antigen remains unidentified.

The length of the CDR3 is 15 residues. Germline-derived CDR1 and CDR2 are MNHEY and SMNVEV (reference sequence). V was pared by 0 bases and J by 5 bases, with 6 bases of the junction left unmatched. The source of this sequence is a human donor who was the organ donor for an intestinal transplant. Here the sequenced sample was unstimulated CD8+ T cells sorted from spleen or lymph node cells, taken before transplant. The chain uses TRBV27 and TRBJ2-7; 8 bases are shared with TRBD1. This CDR3 is CASSLSRTGNNEQYF. The CDR3 coding sequence is TGTGCCAGCAGTTTATCACGGACAGGGAATAACGAGCAGTACTTC.